This record concerns one T cell receptor beta chain sequence. What it binds is not known. The germline gives CDR1 SGHRS, CDR2 YFSETQ. The V end lost 4 bases, the J end lost 5 bases, and 10 bases lay between the germline ends. The length of the CDR3 is 13 residues. The data derive from a study of cytomegalovirus exposure and HLA in healthy donors. The overall study: From HLA-typed donors, an early data release held around 85 million unique TCRs. The study, taken as a whole, reports: Analysis performed later found 15,000 or so TCR beta sequences associated with HLA alleles at 0.05 false discovery rate.

PCR employed 60 Vbeta and 13 Jbeta primers. The assay was immunoSEQ multiplex PCR, and TCRdb's table has in-frame clones only and misses some. The sample has about 150,000 clones, approximately 80% seen once. Sequencing was performed on PBMCs. The chain couples TRBV5-1 to TRBJ1-5; TRBD1 is a possible D gene (6 bases). The sequence was obtained from a boy under 10 years old in good health and CMV-seronegative. CDR3 in amino acids: CASSPGADQPQHF. The CDR3 region has the DNA TGCGCCAGCAGCCCAGGGGCCGATCAGCCCCAGCATTTT.